This TCR beta chain was documented in a study of T-cell memory formation after mild COVID-19. Study-level information: TCR clusters were largely donor specific.

This CDR3 has 14 residues. The ends were cut back, 3 bases at V and 7 bases at J, with 15 bases in the middle. CDR1 DFQATT and CDR2 SNEGSKA come from the germline V gene (reference sequence). Study results and limitations: A balance of CD4 and CD8 characterized clones contracting day 15 to 85, whereas later expanders leaned CD4+.

TCRdb redid the calling of the 5' RACE reads with MiXCR, one entry per CDR3 protein. Counted here are about 140,000 distinct CDR3 sequences, roughly 6.3% occurring once; the ten biggest clones make up approximately 2.1%. This clonotype occurred many times. Its antigen is as yet unknown. This clonotype originated in an adult woman who had mild COVID-19 (a few samples of this study predate the infection). Cell type and time point are not known. Input material: PBMCs or a T cell subset sorted from them (not recorded which). V usage is TRBV20-1 and J usage is TRBJ1-4; maybe TRBD1 (5 bases). Written as DNA, the CDR3 is TGCAGTGCTAGTTTAGGGGTTTTGAGTGAAAAACTGTTTTTT. It specifies CSASLGVLSEKLFF.